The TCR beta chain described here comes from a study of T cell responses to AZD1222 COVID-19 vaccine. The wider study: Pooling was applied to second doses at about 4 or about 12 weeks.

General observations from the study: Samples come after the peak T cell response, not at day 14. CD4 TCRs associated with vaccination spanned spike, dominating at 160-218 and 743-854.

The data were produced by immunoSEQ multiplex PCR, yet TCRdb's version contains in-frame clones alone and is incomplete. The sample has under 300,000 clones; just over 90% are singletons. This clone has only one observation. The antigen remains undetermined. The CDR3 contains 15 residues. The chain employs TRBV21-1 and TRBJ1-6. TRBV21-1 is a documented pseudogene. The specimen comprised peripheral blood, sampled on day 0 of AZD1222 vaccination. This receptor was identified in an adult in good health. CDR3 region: CASSKKSSYNSPLHF. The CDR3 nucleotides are TGTGCCAGCAGCAAGAAGAGCTCCTATAATTCACCCCTCCACTTT.